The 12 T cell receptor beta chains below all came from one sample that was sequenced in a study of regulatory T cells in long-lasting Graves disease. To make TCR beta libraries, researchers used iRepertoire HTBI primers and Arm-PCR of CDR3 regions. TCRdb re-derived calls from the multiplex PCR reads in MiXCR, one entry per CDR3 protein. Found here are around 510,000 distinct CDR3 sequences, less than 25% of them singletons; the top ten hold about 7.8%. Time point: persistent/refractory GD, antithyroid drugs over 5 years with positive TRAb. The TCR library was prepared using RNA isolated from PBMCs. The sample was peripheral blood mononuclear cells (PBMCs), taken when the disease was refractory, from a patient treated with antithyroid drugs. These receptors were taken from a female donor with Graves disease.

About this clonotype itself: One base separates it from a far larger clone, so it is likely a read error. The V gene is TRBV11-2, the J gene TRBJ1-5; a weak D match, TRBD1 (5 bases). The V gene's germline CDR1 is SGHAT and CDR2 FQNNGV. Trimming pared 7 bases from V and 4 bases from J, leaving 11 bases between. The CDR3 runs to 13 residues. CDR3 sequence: CASTDSKNQPQHF. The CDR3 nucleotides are TGTGCCAGCACTGACAGCAAGAATCAGCCCCAGCATTTT.

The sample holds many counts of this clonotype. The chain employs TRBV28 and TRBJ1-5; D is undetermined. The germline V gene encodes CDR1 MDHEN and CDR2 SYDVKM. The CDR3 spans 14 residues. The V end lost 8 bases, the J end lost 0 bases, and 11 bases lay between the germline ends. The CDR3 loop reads CASDYPDSNQPQHF. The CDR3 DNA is TGTGCCAGCGATTACCCCGATAGCAATCAGCCCCAGCATTTT.

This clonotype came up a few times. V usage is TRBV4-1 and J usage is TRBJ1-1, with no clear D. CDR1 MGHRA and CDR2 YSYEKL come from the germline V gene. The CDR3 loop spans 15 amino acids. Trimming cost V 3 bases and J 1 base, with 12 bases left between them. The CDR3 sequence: CASSQYREQNTEAFF. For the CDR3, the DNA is TGCGCCAGCAGCCAGTACCGGGAGCAGAACACTGAAGCTTTCTTT.

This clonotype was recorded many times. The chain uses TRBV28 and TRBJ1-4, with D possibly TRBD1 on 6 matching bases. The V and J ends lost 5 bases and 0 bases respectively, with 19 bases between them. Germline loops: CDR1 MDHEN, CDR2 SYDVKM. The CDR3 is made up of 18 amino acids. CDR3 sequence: CASSPQPGQTSTNEKLFF. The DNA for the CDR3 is TGTGCCAGCAGTCCGCAACCTGGACAGACATCAACTAATGAAAAACTGTTTTTT.

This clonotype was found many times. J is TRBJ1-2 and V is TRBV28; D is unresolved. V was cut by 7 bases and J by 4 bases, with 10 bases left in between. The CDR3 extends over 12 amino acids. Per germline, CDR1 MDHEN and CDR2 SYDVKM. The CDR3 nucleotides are TGTGCCAGCACGCCGGAACGCTATGGCTACACCTTC. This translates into CASTPERYGYTF.

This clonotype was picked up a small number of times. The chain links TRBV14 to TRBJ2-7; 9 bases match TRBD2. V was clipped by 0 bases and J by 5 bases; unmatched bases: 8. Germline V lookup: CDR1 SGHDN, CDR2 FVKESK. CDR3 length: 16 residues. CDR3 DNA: TGTGCCAGCAGCCAAGATGAGCGGGGGGCTCTCCACGAGCAGTACTTC. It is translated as CASSQDERGALHEQYF.

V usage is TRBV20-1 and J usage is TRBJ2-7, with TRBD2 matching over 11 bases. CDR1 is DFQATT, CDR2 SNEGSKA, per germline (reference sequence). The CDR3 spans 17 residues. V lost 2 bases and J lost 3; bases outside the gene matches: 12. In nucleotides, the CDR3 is TGCAGTGCTAGACTTATACTAGCGGGAGAAGTGTTCTACGAGCAGTACTTC. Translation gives CSARLILAGEVFYEQYF.

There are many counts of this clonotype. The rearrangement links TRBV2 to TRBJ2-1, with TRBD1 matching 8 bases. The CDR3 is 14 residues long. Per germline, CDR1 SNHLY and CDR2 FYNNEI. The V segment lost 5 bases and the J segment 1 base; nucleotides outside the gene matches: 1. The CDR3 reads CASSRQGSYNEQFF. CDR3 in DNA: TGTGCCAGCAGTCGACAGGGGTCCTACAATGAGCAGTTCTTC. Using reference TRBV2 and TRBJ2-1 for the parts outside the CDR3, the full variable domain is EPEVTQTPSHQVTQMGQEVILRCVPISNHLYFYWYRQILGQKVEFLVSFYNNEISEKSEIFDDQFSVERPDGSNFTLKIRSTKLEDSAMYFCASSRQGSYNEQFFGPGTRLTVL.

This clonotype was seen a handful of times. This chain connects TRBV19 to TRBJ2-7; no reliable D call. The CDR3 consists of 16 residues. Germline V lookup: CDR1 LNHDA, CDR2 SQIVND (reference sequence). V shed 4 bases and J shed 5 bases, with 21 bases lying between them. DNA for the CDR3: TGTGCCAGTAGTACCCACGCCGGGCGTAAAGCAAACGAGCAGTACTTC. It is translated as CASSTHAGRKANEQYF.

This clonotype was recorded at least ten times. The CDR3 nucleotides are TGTGCCAGCAGTTTAGGGCGACCACGAGAAGAGACCCAGTACTTC. Translated: CASSLGRPREETQYF. V and J are TRBV28 and TRBJ2-5; D gene uncertain. The V and J ends lost 2 bases and 3 bases respectively, with 13 bases between them. This CDR3 region has 15 residues. Germline V lookup: CDR1 MDHEN, CDR2 SYDVKM.

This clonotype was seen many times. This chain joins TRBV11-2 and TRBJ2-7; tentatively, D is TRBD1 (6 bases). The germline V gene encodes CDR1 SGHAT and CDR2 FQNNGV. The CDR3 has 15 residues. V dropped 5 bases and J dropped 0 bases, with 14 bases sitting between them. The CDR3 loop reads CASSTSGQSSYEQYF. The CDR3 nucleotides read TGTGCCAGCAGCACATCGGGACAAAGCTCCTACGAGCAGTACTTC.

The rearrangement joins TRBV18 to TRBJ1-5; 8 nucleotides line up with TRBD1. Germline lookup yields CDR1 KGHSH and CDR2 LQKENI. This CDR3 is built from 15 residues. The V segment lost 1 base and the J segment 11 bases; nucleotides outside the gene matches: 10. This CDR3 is CASSPRQGRERTQHF. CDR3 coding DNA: TGTGCCAGCTCACCACGACAGGGGAGGGAAAGGACCCAGCATTTT.